This entry lists 7 T cell receptor beta chains sequenced from one sample in a study of CD8+ T cells in alopecia areata. Isolated RNA was reverse transcribed into cDNA used as the sequencing template. Libraries were prepared by immunoSEQ multiplex PCR; TCRdb keeps only in-frame clonotypes and omits some of them. The repertoire consists of about 200,000 clones, with roughly 60% occurring once and the leading ten covering about 0.94%. As for treatment: oral pan-JAK inhibitor, 5-10 mg twice daily. Sequenced here: CD4+ T cells sorted from blood, sampled at week 24, from a patient treated with tofacitinib. The receptors originated from a human donor with alopecia areata.

As DNA, the CDR3 is TGCGCCAGCAGCCCCGTGCGCTCTGGGGCCAACGTCCTGACTTTC. It specifies CASSPVRSGANVLTF. The chain recombines TRBV5-1 with TRBJ2-6; D is undetermined. The V end was cut by 4 bases, the J end by 0 bases, with 8 bases between. This CDR3 spans 15 amino acids. CDR1 and CDR2 from the germline V gene are SGHRS and YFSETQ. Based on the CDR3 plus reference TRBV5-1 and TRBJ2-6, the full variable domain is KAGVTQTPRYLIKTRGQQVTLSCSPISGHRSVSWYQQTPGQGLQFLFEYFSETQRNKGNFPGRFSGRQFSNSRSEMNVSTLELGDSALYLCASSPVRSGANVLTFGAGSRLTVL.

The rearrangement links TRBV2 to TRBJ1-6, with 8 bases fitting TRBD1. Trimming cost V 5 bases and J 10 bases; bases outside gene matches: 7. This CDR3 is 14 amino acids long. In germline, CDR1 is SNHLY, CDR2 FYNNEI. CDR3 in DNA: TGTGCCAGCAGTTTCAGGGGGCAAAACTCACCCCTCCACTTT. It is translated as CASSFRGQNSPLHF.

The chain couples TRBV7-6 to TRBJ1-6; D may be TRBD1 (5 bases). Per germline, CDR1 SGHVS and CDR2 FNYEAQ. The CDR3 totals 17 residues. V lost 5 bases and J lost 4, with 18 bases in between. The CDR3: CASSPGTARDYNSPLHF. The CDR3 region has the DNA TGTGCCAGCAGCCCAGGGACGGCCCGTGATTATAATTCACCCCTCCACTTT.

This clone showed up just once. V gene TRBV7-2 combines with J gene TRBJ1-4, with D perhaps TRBD1 (6 bases). This CDR3 is 13 amino acids long. V lost 4 bases and J 8 bases, leaving 11 bases between the germline ends. Germline assignment: CDR1 SGHTA and CDR2 FQGNSA. DNA of the CDR3: TGTGCCAGCAGCTCACAGGGAACGGAAAAACTGTTTTTT. This gives the protein CASSSQGTEKLFF.

J is TRBJ1-2 and V is TRBV7-2, with unresolved D. V shed 5 bases and J shed 2 bases, with 12 bases lying between them. The germline V gene encodes CDR1 SGHTA and CDR2 FQGNSA. The CDR3 consists of 14 residues. CDR3 DNA sequence: TGTGCCAGCAGCCGCCGGGGAGTGAACTATGGCTACACCTTC. Amino acid sequence: CASSRRGVNYGYTF.

The sample holds a few counts of this clone. The rearrangement links TRBV10-3 to TRBJ1-5; no reliable D call. The CDR3 spans 13 residues. Germline loops: CDR1 ENHRY, CDR2 SYGVKD. The V end was cut by 5 bases, the J end by 1 base, with 6 bases between. The CDR3 loop reads CAISLDSNQPQHF. The CDR3 region has the DNA TGTGCCATCAGTTTGGACAGCAATCAGCCCCAGCATTTT.

This chain uses TRBV11-3 with TRBJ2-3, with D hard to call. The germline V gene encodes CDR1 SGHNT and CDR2 YENEEA. CDR3 size: 13 residues. The V end was cut by 4 bases, the J end by 4 bases, with 9 bases between. This CDR3 is CASSYVLSDTQYF. In nucleotides, the CDR3 is TGTGCCAGCAGCTACGTTCTGTCAGATACGCAGTATTTT.